This T cell receptor beta chain stems from a study of CD8 T cells in Susac syndrome. When the RNA was reverse transcribed, random hexamers were used with an input of roughly 0.45 to 1 ug. An immunoSEQ multiplex PCR amplified TCR beta CDR3 over 54 Vbeta and 13 Jbeta. One entry per CDR3 protein, called by TCRdb with MiXCR from the immunoSEQ multiplex PCR reads. Of about 180,000 distinct CDR3 sequences in the sample, around 95% were seen once. Relapsing-remitting disease, either stable or active, was present in the multiple sclerosis controls, who were treatment-naive patients. V lost 5 bases and J lost 2; bases outside the gene matches: 9. The CDR3 has 17 residues. Germline CDR1 and CDR2: SEHNR and FQNEAQ (reference sequence).

The specimen sequenced was CD4+ T cells from PBMCs. This sequence originates from a human donor with multiple sclerosis. The chain employs TRBV7-9 and TRBJ2-5, with TRBD1 identical over 12 bases. CDR3 DNA: TGTGCCAGCAGCAACCCCGGGACAGGGGGCAGACAAGAGACCCAGTACTTC. Translated, it gives CASSNPGTGGRQETQYF.